One T cell receptor beta chain is described in this entry. The record originates from a study of blood T cell dynamics during melanoma immunotherapy. Profiled with immunoSEQ multiplex PCR; TCRdb holds only in-frame clones, not every one. The data show 7,500 to 9,500 clones, about 84% seen once. Time point described: week 3, after first cycle of checkpoint inhibitor. One draw preceded checkpoint blockade; another followed its first cycle at week 3. Germline assignment: CDR1 MNHNS and CDR2 SASEGT. CDR3 length: 15 residues. V lost 9 bases and J lost 4; bases outside the gene matches: 11. The starting material was blood, obtained from a patient treated with checkpoint blockade. The TCR comes from a human donor with melanoma. The V call is TRBV6-1, the J call TRBJ1-5; TRBD1 matches 8 bases. CDR3 sequence (DNA): TGTGCCAGTCAAGCACAGGGGGTCGGGAATCAGCCCCAGCATTTT. Encoded protein: CASQAQGVGNQPQHF.